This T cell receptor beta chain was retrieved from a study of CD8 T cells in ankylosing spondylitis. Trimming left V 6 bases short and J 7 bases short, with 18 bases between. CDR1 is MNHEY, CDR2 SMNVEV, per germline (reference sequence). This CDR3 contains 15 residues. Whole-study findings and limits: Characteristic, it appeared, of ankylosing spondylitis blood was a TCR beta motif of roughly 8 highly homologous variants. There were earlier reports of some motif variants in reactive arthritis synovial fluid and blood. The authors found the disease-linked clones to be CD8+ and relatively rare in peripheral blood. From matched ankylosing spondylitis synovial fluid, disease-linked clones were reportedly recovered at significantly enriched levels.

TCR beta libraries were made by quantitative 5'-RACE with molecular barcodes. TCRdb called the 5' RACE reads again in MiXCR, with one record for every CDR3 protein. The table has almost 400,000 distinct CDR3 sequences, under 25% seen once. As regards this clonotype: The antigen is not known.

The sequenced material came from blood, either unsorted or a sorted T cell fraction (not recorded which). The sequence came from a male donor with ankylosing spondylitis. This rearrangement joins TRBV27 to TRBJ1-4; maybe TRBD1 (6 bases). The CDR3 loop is CASRVGGAYGEKLFF. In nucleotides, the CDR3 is TGTGCCAGCAGGGTGGGGGGGGCCTATGGTGAAAAACTGTTTTTT.